The text below deals with one T cell receptor beta chain. Its target antigen remains unknown. No qualities accompany the bases; no much larger clone lies one base away. The record originates from a study of cytomegalovirus exposure and HLA in healthy donors (dated by TCRdb to the late 2010s). At the level of the whole study: An earlier analysis of around 600 of the donors reported more than 250 Gb of sequence data and some 100 million unique TCR beta sequences from approximately 180 million T cells. About 300 gigabases of sequencing data and approximately 80 million unique TCR sequences were included in an early release covering about 600 HLA-typed donors. The genetic ancestry cluster associated with self-reported Caucasian donors included 70% to 85% of the 398 genotyped donors. The study was designed to test whether signatures of past pathogen exposure could be identified by cataloging public T cell receptors. The study profiled the T cell repertoires of around 700 subjects by immunosequencing and related them to cytomegalovirus serostatus. Besides the first cohort of about 730 subjects, a separate validation cohort made up of roughly 120 different subjects was used. The study combined high-throughput TCR immunosequencing, statistical association of individual TCRs with disease status, and machine learning to predict cytomegalovirus infection status. In a later analysis, previously published TCR beta repertoires from about 640 donors were re-analyzed and high-resolution HLA genotyping was added so that TCR occurrence patterns could be studied. Rather than using new phenotypic data, the later analysis identified candidate immune exposures from TCR beta sequences and from how often those sequences occurred across donors. An earlier analysis of around 580 of the donors used high-throughput TCR beta sequencing to judge whether each TCR beta V gene segment behaved as functional or pseudogenic. Alongside the repertoire data, information on donor age, sex, ethnicity and CMV serostatus was compiled. In a later genetic analysis, genome-wide SNP genotypes for 398 of the 666 donors were used, and that subset was treated as a discovery cohort. All discovery cohort repertoires had been generated on a single sequencing platform. Class I and class II HLA loci were covered by the typing at four-digit resolution. The number of donors typed differed by locus, with about 620-630 for A, B, C, DRB1 and DQB1, 522 for DQA1, under 610 for DPA1, and 400 to 490 for DPB1. Several DR-DQ haplotypes were handled as single units for association and clustering, since linkage in the cohort was strong. Across around 400 genotyped donors of the cohort, an average of about 240,000 unique TCR beta nucleotide sequences per donor were sequenced, and roughly 18% of those sequences were non-productive. The paper as a whole reports these results and caveats: Most CMV-associated TCR beta chains appeared to be HLA-restricted in a later analysis, and the HLA associations seemed to be driven largely by CMV exposure. While some public TCRs were present in many individuals, most TCR sequences turned up only very rarely across donors. The earlier analysis of some 540 of the donors excluded 15 to 20 rarely observed V segments, including chromosome 9 orphons, because counts were too low. Some IMGT-functional V segments, including TRBV6-2 and TRBV6-3, could not be distinguished by the 87-base-pair reads and were therefore excluded. Presence/absence analyses assumed roughly uniform sequencing depth across donors, an assumption that may not hold. In a later analysis, several top co-occurrence clusters were reported to appear linked to parvovirus B19, influenza, CMV and Epstein-Barr virus. Three of the identified cytomegalovirus-associated TCR beta chains were confirmed in vitro to be specific for cytomegalovirus antigens. According to a later analysis, TCR association rates differed among HLA loci, with DRB1 alleles showing the most associated TCRs and HLA-C alleles showing the fewest. A later analysis found that HLA-associated TCR beta chains were more clonally expanded and had lower generation probabilities than equally common non-associated chains. The study listed approximately 160 TCR beta chains as associated with cytomegalovirus. The cohort was sequenced for TCR beta chains only, and without alpha or paired-chain data the features that could be detected were limited. A later genetic analysis reported fewer N-insertions in productive TCRs among donors in an Asian-associated ancestry cluster than the roughly 700-donor mean. A further reported finding was that TCR beta sequences accurately predicted the HLA-A and HLA-B alleles for most subjects in the first cohort. According to the authors, the approach could potentially be generalized to other disease states and immunological phenotypes. The classifier was reported to diagnose cytomegalovirus status with high specificity and sensitivity in both the original and validation cohorts. Linkage disequilibrium might explain the correlated functional status among segregating V segments, but an unknown experimental factor could not be ruled out. For the cohort, immune exposure information was limited to CMV serostatus. Broadly in line with IMGT annotations, most TCR beta V segments showed up in productive rearrangements about 87% or about 30% of the time in an earlier analysis of a few hundred of the donors. Strong co-occurrence of HLA alleles, especially DR and DQ, made assigning TCR associations to individual alleles difficult. At a false discovery rate of 0.05, a later analysis linked some 18,000 TCR beta sequences to specific HLA alleles. A cluster of highly shared sequence variants was judged likely to be a technical artifact of the sequencing pipeline. Because HLA typing was missing for some donors at each locus, association tests included only the typed subset. A later genetic analysis associated a missense DCLRE1C variant with V-gene and J-gene trimming of TCR beta chains, and an independent cohort replicated the association.

Library creation used the immunoSEQ multiplex PCR assay. The multiplex PCR relied on a mix of 60 forward primers for TCR Vbeta segments and 13 reverse primers for TCR Jbeta segments. Amplification of the CDR3 region of rearranged TCR beta genes was performed with a multiplex PCR assay on genomic DNA. The Illumina HiSeq System was used to sequence the amplified TCR beta libraries as 87-base-pair reads. In the paper's pipeline: A later analysis tallied around 82 million unique TCR beta chains across the 666 repertoires, and approximately 11 million of those chains were shared by two or more donors. Raw reads were error-corrected and collapsed into unique sequences with a nearest-neighbor algorithm that merged closely related sequences to remove PCR and sequencing errors. To assign V, D and J gene segments, CDR3 sequences were aligned to IMGT reference sequences. For a sequence to be retained, a match of at least six nucleotides to both a V gene segment and a J gene segment was required. Rearrangements were classified as productive when the CDR3 lacked stop codons and remained in frame with V and J, and all other rearrangements were classified as non-productive. Following IMGT convention, CDR3 was defined as the stretch from the second conserved V-encoded cysteine up to the conserved J-encoded phenylalanine. The earlier analysis of 500 to 750 of the donors excluded any sequence lacking an unambiguous match to a single V gene segment. An earlier analysis of a few hundred of the donors called V segments functional above 56.7% productive rearrangements and segregating when the between-donor standard deviation exceeded 5%. A statistical classification framework was built to diagnose cytomegalovirus status from the catalog of TCR beta chain sequences. A later analysis assigned V and J genes by comparing TCR nucleotide sequences with IMGT/GENE-DB human TR gene sequences. A later analysis assigned CDR3 sequences and most-parsimonious VDJ recombination scenarios with the TCRdist pipeline. In a later analysis, each TCR beta chain was defined by its CDR3 amino acid sequence together with its V-gene family, and reads lacking a unique V-gene family were excluded. In a later analysis, 450 to 600 highly shared, low-generation-probability nucleotide sequences were removed to address suspected cross-contamination and a sequencing artifact. In a later analysis, a clonal expansion index was calculated for each public chain from normalized within-repertoire ranks of inferred template counts. Generation probabilities in a later analysis came from a VDJ recombination model fitted to out-of-frame rearrangements, and those results were checked against IGoR. In a later analysis, TCR-TCR, TCR-HLA and TCR-CMV co-occurrence was scored with hypergeometric tests, and a repertoire-size bias correction was applied to TCR pairs. A later analysis estimated false discovery rates by permuting HLA or CMV assignments 20 times. In a later analysis, co-occurring TCRs were grouped with DBSCAN, and TCRdist sequence similarity was added when clustering was performed within HLA-allele-positive subsets. Repertoires with fewer than 30,000 or more than 120,000 public chains, plus five repertoires with anomalous nucleotide sharing, were excluded from co-occurrence clustering. Sourced from immuneACCESS, this table was stored by TCRdb with only in-frame sequences that have V and J called. A share of the clones is absent; for the studies checked, an unresolved V gene accounts for under half, and the remainder has no known explanation. D and trimming were read from the DNA, whereas the V and J calls and clone size are those reported in that table. The sample table shows about 170,000 clones, and about 75% are seen once. About 0.93% of the sample is in the top ten clones.

The cohort was made up of about 610 healthy bone marrow donors. All cohort members were sampled while nominally healthy, although unrecorded immune exposures were likely present. The donor tested CMV seropositive, placing the donor among the roughly 270 seropositive members of the cohort. A peripheral blood sample was collected from each donor, and TCR beta sequencing was performed on peripheral blood mononuclear cells. The Qiagen DNeasy Blood Extraction Kit was used to extract genomic DNA from the blood cell samples. In the germline V gene, CDR1 corresponds to SGHVS and CDR2 to FQNEAQ. The germline V end is reduced by 3 bases and the J end by 5 bases; junction bases left unmatched: 2. From cysteine to phenylalanine, the CDR3 is 14 amino acids long. Of the read, only the CDR3 DNA is kept; its 42 bases are in frame from base 1.

This receptor was obtained from a woman between 45 and 65 years old in good health and CMV-seropositive. The V and J segments used are TRBV7-8 and TRBJ1-5; TRBD1 aligns with 9 central bases. The sample was PBMCs. The DNA is TGTGCCAGCAGCTTGACAGGGGGGGATCAGCCCCAGCATTTT. This codes for CASSLTGGDQPQHF.